The T cell receptor (beta chain) under discussion was sequenced for a study of identical twins. Study-wide points: Insertions were fewer in abundant cord blood beta clonotypes, whereas memory repertoires showed none of this pattern.

V shed 1 base, J shed 10 bases, and the junction held 10 bases outside the gene matches. Germline values: CDR1 MGHRA, CDR2 YSYEKL. The CDR3 runs 16 residues. Of note for this clonotype: Its specificity is unknown.

TCRdb reanalysed the 5' RACE reads using MiXCR and keeps one entry per CDR3 protein. The data show 400,000 to 600,000 distinct CDR3 sequences, about a fifth seen once. A further study also used this sample, focusing on yellow fever vaccine responses in identical twins. From that study: Each twin's T cell response to the vaccine was reported to look partly convergent and partly personalized.

The sample comprised CD4+ T cells sorted from blood. The V and J genes are TRBV4-1 and TRBJ1-6, with TRBD1 matching over 7 bases. This clonotype was sampled from a woman younger than 35 in good health. CDR3 in DNA: TGCGCCAGCAGCCAAGTAGACAGGGCCCTAAGATCACCCCTCCACTTT. Amino acid sequence: CASSQVDRALRSPLHF.